The 32 T cell receptor beta chains presented below share a single source sample, sequenced in a study of blood T cell repertoires in COVID-19. This table comes from immunoSEQ multiplex PCR, and its TCRdb copy is limited to in-frame clones, with some not included. The table lists roughly 63,000 clones, 70% to 90% of them singletons. Material for sequencing was peripheral blood. The receptors originated from a man in his fifties or sixties with acute or convalescent COVID-19.

V gene TRBV5-1 combines with J gene TRBJ1-4; D gene unclear. This CDR3 comprises 14 residues. CDR1 is SGHRS, CDR2 YFSETQ, per germline. Trimming shortened V by 0 bases and J by 8 bases, and 11 bases separated the two germline ends. The CDR3 bases are TGCGCCAGCAGCTTGGGCAGTAATCAGGAAAAACTGTTTTTT. It codes for CASSLGSNQEKLFF.

In this sample, this clone turned up once. V and J are TRBV7-8 and TRBJ2-2; a weak D match, TRBD1 (5 bases). The CDR3 length is 13 residues. The V gene's germline CDR1 is SGHVS and CDR2 FQNEAQ. The ends were cut back, 4 bases at V and 4 bases at J, with 7 bases in the middle. The CDR3 coding sequence is TGTGCCAGCAGCTATGACAGCACCGGGGAGCTGTTTTTT. Its protein is CASSYDSTGELFF. Drawing the rest from reference TRBV7-8 and TRBJ2-2, the complete variable domain is GAGVSQSPRYKVAKRGQDVALRCDPISGHVSLFWYQQALGQGPEFLTYFQNEAQLDKSGLPSDRFFAERPEGSVSTLKIQRTQQEDSAVYLCASSYDSTGELFFGEGSRLTVL.

The chain recombines TRBV7-3 with TRBJ2-1, with 11 nucleotides matching TRBD2. The V gene's germline CDR1 is SGHTA and CDR2 FQGTGA. The CDR3 is 14 amino acids. V lost 6 bases, J lost 8 bases, and 6 bases stayed unmatched. In nucleotides, the CDR3 is TGTGCCAGCAGGCTAGCGGGAGGAGGGGATGAGCAGTTCTTC. Protein product: CASRLAGGGDEQFF.

The chain employs TRBV5-1 and TRBJ1-2, with TRBD1 matching over 8 bases. J gave up 7 bases and V 3 bases, and 11 bases lay outside the gene matches. The CDR3 is 15 amino acids. Per the germline V gene, CDR1 is SGHRS and CDR2 is YFSETQ. As DNA, the CDR3 is TGCGCCAGCAGCTGGGATGCCCCAGGGGGCAGTGGCTACACCTTC. Residues: CASSWDAPGGSGYTF.

V and J are TRBV28 and TRBJ1-2; 8 positions agree with TRBD1. The J segment lost 4 bases and the V segment lost 10 bases, leaving 8 bases of the junction unmatched. The CDR3 length is 13 residues. Per germline, CDR1 MDHEN and CDR2 SYDVKM. CDR3 region: CATKPGGSYGYTF. The DNA of the CDR3 is TGTGCCACTAAACCAGGGGGCAGCTATGGCTACACCTTC.

A remark on this clone: The junction shows a germline mismatch at one end, possibly a read error. This chain joins TRBV7-7 and TRBJ2-1; 12 bases map to TRBD2. Germline lookup yields CDR1 SSHAT and CDR2 FNYEAQ (reference sequence). The CDR3 spans 15 residues. Here the CDR3 reads CASSASGRAENEQFF. CDR3 DNA sequence: TGTGCTAGCAGCGCTAGCGGGAGGGCGGAGAATGAGCAGTTCTTC. Full variable domain (remainder filled in from reference TRBV7-7 and TRBJ2-1): GAGVSQSPRYKVTKRGQDVTLRCDPISSHATLYWYQQALGQGPEFLTYFNYEAQPDKSGLPSDRFSAERPEGSISTLTIQRTEQRDSAMYRCASSASGRAENEQFFGPGTRLTVL.

The chain carries TRBV20-1 and TRBJ2-1; D is unresolved. Germline values: CDR1 DFQATT, CDR2 SNEGSKA (reference sequence). The CDR3 is 13 amino acids. V was pared by 3 bases and J by 3 bases, with 9 bases between. The chain's CDR3 is CSASLRSYNEQFF. The CDR3, as DNA: TGCAGTGCTAGTCTGCGGAGCTACAATGAGCAGTTCTTC.

The chain links TRBV27 to TRBJ1-3; 7 positions match TRBD1. The CDR3 has 12 residues. V lost 6 bases to trimming and J lost 5 bases; unmatched junction nucleotides: 1. Germline loops: CDR1 MNHEY, CDR2 SMNVEV (reference sequence). CDR3 DNA: TGTGCCAGCAGGGACAGGCGAAACACCATATATTTT. Its protein product is CASRDRRNTIYF.

The table lists this clone with a few counts. This sequence joins TRBV11-3 and TRBJ2-6; tentatively, D is TRBD1 (5 bases). Germline V lookup: CDR1 SGHNT, CDR2 YENEEA. V shed 2 bases and J shed 1 base, with 18 bases lying between them. The CDR3 is 19 amino acids. The CDR3 loop reads CASSLQGYGRTSGANVLTF. DNA for the CDR3: TGTGCCAGCAGCTTACAAGGGTATGGCAGGACATCTGGGGCCAACGTCCTGACTTTC.

This sequence joins TRBV5-6 and TRBJ1-5; weak D call: TRBD1 (5 bases). The CDR3 length is 16 residues. Germline V gives CDR1 SGHDT, CDR2 YYEEEE. V was cut by 1 base and J by 0 bases, with 11 bases left in between. DNA of the CDR3: TGTGCCAGCAGCTTGAGTATGACAGTTAGCAATCAGCCCCAGCATTTT. Its protein product is CASSLSMTVSNQPQHF.

A few counts support this clone. This chain uses TRBV5-1 with TRBJ2-7; 7 bases align to TRBD2. The length of the CDR3 is 16 residues. CDR1 and CDR2 from the germline V gene are SGHRS and YFSETQ. The trim removed 0 bases at V and 5 bases at J, leaving 11 bases unmatched. The CDR3 sequence is CASSLAGGRAANEQYF. CDR3 sequence (DNA): TGCGCCAGCAGCTTGGCCGGGGGGAGGGCCGCCAACGAGCAGTACTTC.

The rearrangement links TRBV28 to TRBJ1-4, with TRBD1 matching 10 bases. J gave up 8 bases and V 5 bases, and 8 bases lay outside the gene matches. This CDR3 contains 15 residues. Germline CDR1 reads MDHEN; CDR2 reads SYDVKM. The DNA for the CDR3 is TGTGCCAGCAGTCCCATCGGACAGGGGGGCGAAAAACTGTTTTTT. Protein: CASSPIGQGGEKLFF.

This chain connects TRBV29-1 to TRBJ2-5; TRBD2 matches 14 bases. The ends lost 6 bases at V and 1 base at J; junction bases unmatched: 4. This CDR3 spans 15 amino acids. The germline V gene has CDR1 SQVTM and CDR2 ANQGSEA. CDR3 protein: CSVGTSGRPQETQYF. CDR3 in DNA: TGCAGCGTGGGGACTAGCGGGAGACCCCAAGAGACCCAGTACTTC.

This chain connects TRBV6-6 to TRBJ2-2, with D possibly TRBD1 on 5 matching bases. Germline V gene sequence: CDR1 MNHNY, CDR2 SVGAGI (reference sequence). The V end lost 5 bases, the J end lost 7 bases, and 11 bases lay between the germline ends. CDR3 length: 13 residues. This chain's CDR3 is CASSKGQHGELFF. As DNA, the CDR3 is TGTGCCAGCAGTAAGGGGCAACACGGGGAGCTGTTTTTT.

The chain joins TRBV5-6 to TRBJ2-1, with 8 bases aligning to TRBD2. This CDR3 spans 15 amino acids. Germline V lookup: CDR1 SGHDT, CDR2 YYEEEE. J lost 5 bases, V lost 5 bases, and 9 bases had no gene match. The DNA of the CDR3 is TGTGCCAGCAGAAGGGCGGGAGGTCCCGACAATGAGCAGTTCTTC. This sequence encodes CASRRAGGPDNEQFF.

The chain combines TRBV19 with TRBJ2-1, with 13 bases identical to TRBD2. V dropped 10 bases and J dropped 12; count of bases not matched to a gene: 12. The CDR3 runs 14 residues. Germline V CDR1 and CDR2: LNHDA, SQIVND (reference sequence). The CDR3 reads CATSQLAGGVTQFF. The CDR3 coding sequence is TGTGCCACCTCCCAACTAGCGGGAGGGGTGACGCAGTTCTTC.

This clone was observed once. CDR3 sequence reads: CASSSQTGDTEAFF. For the CDR3, the DNA is TGCGCCAGCAGCTCTCAGACAGGGGACACTGAAGCTTTCTTT. The rearrangement links TRBV5-1 to TRBJ1-1; 8 bases match TRBD1. The J segment lost 3 bases and the V segment lost 3 bases, leaving 4 bases of the junction unmatched. This CDR3 has 14 residues. Germline CDR1 is SGHRS and CDR2 is YFSETQ.

This chain links TRBV9 with TRBJ2-3; TRBD2 aligns across 8 bases. Trimming cost V 0 bases and J 5 bases; bases outside gene matches: 5. The CDR3 totals 15 residues. Germline assignment: CDR1 SGDLS and CDR2 YYNGEE. CDR3 sequence: CASSVVTGGIDTQYF. Written as DNA, the CDR3 is TGTGCCAGCAGCGTAGTGACGGGAGGGATAGATACGCAGTATTTT. The full variable domain, its missing parts supplied by reference TRBV9 and TRBJ2-3, is DSGVTQTPKHLITATGQRVTLRCSPRSGDLSVYWYQQSLDQGLQFLIQYYNGEERAKGNILERFSAQQFPDLHSELNLSSLELGDSALYFCASSVVTGGIDTQYFGPGTRLTVL.

The DNA of the CDR3 is TGTGCCAGTAGGCAGGGGCAGGATACGCAGTATTTT. Translated: CASRQGQDTQYF. The rearrangement joins TRBV19 to TRBJ2-3, with a tentative D call TRBD1 (6 bases). Germline V gene data show CDR1 as LNHDA and CDR2 as SQIVND (reference sequence). CDR3 length equals 12 residues. The ends were cut back, 6 bases at V and 6 bases at J, with 10 bases in the middle.

The rearrangement joins TRBV9 to TRBJ1-2; 7 positions match TRBD1. The germline V gene has CDR1 SGDLS and CDR2 YYNGEE. This CDR3 contains 12 residues. The V gene end was trimmed by 7 bases and the J gene end by 4 bases; junction bases not matched to a gene: 4. CDR3 sequence: CASRQGLYGYTF. The CDR3 coding sequence is TGTGCCAGCCGACAGGGACTCTATGGCTACACCTTC.

This rearrangement joins TRBV5-1 to TRBJ2-7; TRBD1 aligns across 10 bases. Unmatched junction bases numbered 7, after V lost 0 bases and J lost 7 bases. CDR3 length: 15 residues. Looked up from germline, CDR1 is SGHRS and CDR2 is YFSETQ. CDR3 residues: CASSLDGQGVNEQYF. CDR3 nucleotides: TGCGCCAGCAGCTTGGATGGACAGGGGGTGAATGAGCAGTACTTC. The variable domain in full, with the rest retrieved from reference TRBV5-1 and TRBJ2-7, is KAGVTQTPRYLIKTRGQQVTLSCSPISGHRSVSWYQQTPGQGLQFLFEYFSETQRNKGNFPGRFSGRQFSNSRSEMNVSTLELGDSALYLCASSLDGQGVNEQYFGPGTRLTVT.

The CDR3: CASQQFTGELFF. In DNA form, the CDR3 reads TGTGCCAGCCAACAGTTCACCGGGGAGCTGTTTTTT. The chain links TRBV28 to TRBJ2-2; D not certain. Trimming shortened V by 8 bases and J by 4 bases, and 8 bases separated the two germline ends. CDR1 is MDHEN and CDR2 is SYDVKM in the germline V gene. CDR3 length: 12 amino acids.

The chain employs TRBV5-8 and TRBJ2-5; perhaps TRBD2 as D (5 bases). CDR3 length equals 15 residues. The V gene's germline CDR1 is SGHTS and CDR2 YDEGEE. The germline V and J ends were trimmed by 2 bases and 2 bases, with 13 bases remaining between them. CDR3 DNA: TGTGCCAGCAGCTTAAGGATAAGCGGTCAAGAGACCCAGTACTTC. Translating gives CASSLRISGQETQYF.

This chain links TRBV7-2 with TRBJ1-2; weak D call: TRBD1 (6 bases). V lost 5 bases and J 4 bases, leaving 11 bases between the germline ends. Germline CDR1 reads SGHTA; CDR2 reads FQGNSA. The CDR3 length is 13 residues. CDR3 coding DNA: TGTGCCAGCAGCCCCCGGGACATCTATGGCTACACCTTC. Amino acids: CASSPRDIYGYTF.

J is TRBJ1-2 and V is TRBV30; a possible D gene is TRBD1 (6 bases). The CDR3 is made up of 13 amino acids. V lost 1 base and J 6 bases, leaving 12 bases between the germline ends. CDR1 GTSNPN and CDR2 SVGIG come from the germline V gene (reference sequence). The CDR3 DNA sequence: TGTGCCTGGAGTGACGGGACACTGAATGGCTACACCTTC. Translating it yields CAWSDGTLNGYTF. Full variable domain (outside the CDR3, taken from reference TRBV30 and TRBJ1-2): SQTIHQWPATLVQPVGSPLSLECTVEGTSNPNLYWYRQAAGRGLQLLFYSVGIGQISSEVPQNLSASRPQDRQFILSSKKLLLSDSGFYLCAWSDGTLNGYTFGSGTRLTVV.

The chain joins TRBV29-1 to TRBJ1-2; the D is unclear. V dropped 5 bases and J dropped 1 base, with 11 bases sitting between them. Germline V CDR1 and CDR2: SQVTM, ANQGSEA. The CDR3 is 13 residues long. CDR3 DNA sequence: TGCAGCGTTCTCGAGGAGATTAACTATGGCTACACCTTC. Its protein product is CSVLEEINYGYTF.

This sequence joins TRBV5-1 and TRBJ1-2; 7 nucleotides match TRBD1. The CDR3 runs to 15 residues. CDR1 SGHRS and CDR2 YFSETQ come from the germline V gene. Trimming took 5 bases from V and 8 from J; bases not matched to a gene: 15. CDR3 loop: CASSPHREGAKGYTF. DNA for the CDR3: TGCGCCAGCAGTCCTCATCGGGAGGGGGCGAAGGGCTACACCTTC.

The CDR3 bases are TGTGCCAGCGGACAGAGGAACACTGAAGCTTTCTTT. It codes for CASGQRNTEAFF. The chain carries TRBV28 and TRBJ1-1, with a weak D call TRBD1 (6 bases). CDR1 is MDHEN and CDR2 is SYDVKM in the germline V gene. V was pared by 8 bases and J by 1 base, with 8 bases between. The CDR3 has 12 residues.

The rearrangement joins TRBV6-2 or TRBV6-3 to TRBJ2-7; 8 bases are a match to TRBD1. Germline values: CDR1 MNHEY, CDR2 SVGEGT. This CDR3 has 16 amino acids. The junction had 9 bases not matched to a gene; V was cut back by 5 bases and J by 0 bases. DNA for the CDR3: TGTGCCAGCAGTACCCGATGGACAGGGATCTCCTACGAGCAGTACTTC. Translating it yields CASSTRWTGISYEQYF.

The chain uses TRBV11-2 and TRBJ2-3; 7 bases agree with TRBD1. Germline lookup yields CDR1 SGHAT and CDR2 FQNNGV. Trimming cost V 4 bases and J 6 bases; bases outside gene matches: 4. The CDR3 is 13 residues long. CDR3 DNA: TGTGCCAGCAGCTATTCCAGGGGGGATACGCAGTATTTT. Translating it yields CASSYSRGDTQYF.

The gene calls are TRBV3-1 (or the pseudogene TRBV3-2) and TRBJ1-2; TRBD1 is a possible D gene (6 bases). The V end was cut by 8 bases, the J end by 8 bases, with 18 bases between. This CDR3 contains 13 residues. Per germline, CDR1 LGHDT and CDR2 YNNKEL (reference sequence). In DNA, the CDR3 is TGTGCCAGCGGGAATTACAGGGTAGGGGGCTACACCTTC. Protein: CASGNYRVGGYTF.

This rearrangement joins TRBV30 to TRBJ2-1, with 7 nucleotides matching TRBD2. CDR3 length equals 13 residues. Germline trimming cut 0 bases from V and 10 bases from J; bases unmatched to any gene: 6. The V gene's germline CDR1 is GTSNPN and CDR2 SVGIG (reference sequence). For the CDR3, the DNA is TGTGCCTGGAGTGTCTCCCTGGGGGGGGAGCAGTTCTTC. Protein: CAWSVSLGGEQFF.